These 21 T cell receptor beta chains share one sample of origin, sequenced in a study of OX40 agonist ivuxolimab in advanced cancers. The repertoire was sequenced with immunoSEQ multiplex PCR; TCRdb's copy has only in-frame clones and lacks some. The sample yields about 80,000 clones, around nine tenths seen once. Sequenced here: CD4+ or CD8+ T cells sorted from blood, sampled in a trial of the OX40 agonist ivuxolimab. These receptors were obtained from an adult with an advanced solid tumor such as melanoma, head and neck, liver or kidney cancer.

The J gene is TRBJ2-1, the V gene TRBV7-2; 12 nucleotides agree with TRBD1. This CDR3 spans 15 amino acids. The germline V gene encodes CDR1 SGHTA and CDR2 FQGNSA. The J segment lost 6 bases and the V segment lost 4 bases, leaving 4 bases of the junction unmatched. CDR3 DNA: TGTGCCAGCAGCTGGGGGGACAGGGGGCGCAATGAGCAGTTCTTC. It translates to CASSWGDRGRNEQFF.

V gene TRBV5-1 combines with J gene TRBJ2-5, with 10 bases lining up with TRBD2. The J segment lost 5 bases and the V segment lost 2 bases, leaving 18 bases of the junction unmatched. CDR3 length: 19 residues. Germline CDR1 SGHRS, CDR2 YFSETQ. CDR3 amino acids: CASSFAGVAGGQFFETQYF. DNA of the CDR3: TGCGCCAGCAGCTTCGCAGGGGTAGCGGGAGGCCAGTTTTTCGAGACCCAGTACTTC. Full variable domain (missing parts from reference TRBV5-1 and TRBJ2-5): KAGVTQTPRYLIKTRGQQVTLSCSPISGHRSVSWYQQTPGQGLQFLFEYFSETQRNKGNFPGRFSGRQFSNSRSEMNVSTLELGDSALYLCASSFAGVAGGQFFETQYFGPGTRLLVL.

The chain links TRBV4-2 to TRBJ2-5; 7 bases agree with TRBD2. Per germline, CDR1 LGHNA and CDR2 YNFKEQ. V lost 1 base and J lost 0; bases outside the gene matches: 2. The CDR3 has 15 residues. DNA of the CDR3: TGTGCCAGCAGCCAAGTGGGAGGGTACCAAGAGACCCAGTACTTC. It yields the protein CASSQVGGYQETQYF.

The chain recombines TRBV19 with TRBJ2-7; D may be TRBD1 (5 bases). Trimming removed 3 bases from V and 6 bases from J, with 18 bases in between. This CDR3 is built from 15 residues. The germline V gene has CDR1 LNHDA and CDR2 SQIVND (reference sequence). For the CDR3, the DNA is TGTGCCAGTAGTATTGTGGCACAGGCGGCGTCCGAGCAGTACTTC. Residues: CASSIVAQAASEQYF.

The chain recombines TRBV5-1 with TRBJ1-3, with D uncertain. V lost 0 bases and J 8 bases, leaving 9 bases between the germline ends. This CDR3 is 13 amino acids long. Germline V lookup: CDR1 SGHRS, CDR2 YFSETQ. DNA for the CDR3: TGCGCCAGCAGCTTGGGGGTTCGAGACACCATATATTTT. Protein sequence: CASSLGVRDTIYF.

In nucleotides, the CDR3 is TGTGCCAGCAGCTCCGGGGAGACCCAGTACTTC. Translated: CASSSGETQYF. This chain uses TRBV7-9 with TRBJ2-5; D gene uncertain. The CDR3 has 11 residues. V dropped 4 bases and J dropped 5 bases, with 5 bases sitting between them. Germline loops: CDR1 SEHNR, CDR2 FQNEAQ (reference sequence).

The rearrangement uses TRBV6-6 and TRBJ2-1; TRBD2 matches at 8 bases. V lost 7 bases and J lost 8; bases outside the gene matches: 10. Germline lookup yields CDR1 MNHNY and CDR2 SVGAGI (reference sequence). The CDR3 totals 14 residues. The CDR3 DNA sequence: TGTGCCAGCACCGGGACTAGTAGTTCCTATGAGCAGTTCTTC. This encodes CASTGTSSSYEQFF.

This chain joins TRBV7-9 and TRBJ1-1; 7 positions match TRBD1. The CDR3 length is 15 residues. Unmatched junction bases numbered 16, after V lost 5 bases and J lost 10 bases. CDR1 SEHNR and CDR2 FQNEAQ come from the germline V gene (reference sequence). CDR3 DNA sequence: TGTGCCAGCAGCCAAAAAGAGGGGGCGTTGATTGGAGCTTTCTTT. Translation gives CASSQKEGALIGAFF.

This chain connects TRBV27 to TRBJ2-2; D call uncertain. The V end was cut by 3 bases, the J end by 0 bases, with 5 bases between. The CDR3 loop spans 14 amino acids. Germline-derived CDR1 and CDR2 are MNHEY and SMNVEV (reference sequence). CDR3 in DNA: TGTGCCAGCAGTTTGTGGGCGAACACCGGGGAGCTGTTTTTT. The encoded protein is CASSLWANTGELFF.

The V call is TRBV19, the J call TRBJ2-2, with D hard to call. V shed 5 bases and J shed 7 bases, with 8 bases lying between them. The CDR3 contains 12 residues. CDR1 LNHDA and CDR2 SQIVND come from the germline V gene (reference sequence). CDR3 nucleotide sequence: TGTGCCAGTAGTCCTCGATTCGGGGAGCTGTTTTTT. This gives the protein CASSPRFGELFF.

The chain is built from TRBV18 and TRBJ1-1, with D tentatively TRBD1 (5 bases). Germline values: CDR1 KGHSH, CDR2 LQKENI. There are 15 residues in the CDR3. V was shortened by 6 bases and J by 6 bases, with 20 bases between the two germline ends. CDR3 coding DNA: TGTGCCAGCTCCGGATCTTCGGCAGGGAGGCCTGAAGCTTTCTTT. Protein sequence: CASSGSSAGRPEAFF.

The chain is built from TRBV10-2 and TRBJ2-7; the match to TRBD1 covers 8 bases. The CDR3 is 14 amino acids. The germline V gene has CDR1 WSHSY and CDR2 SAAADI. Germline trimming cut 7 bases from V and 4 bases from J; bases unmatched to any gene: 9. The CDR3 loop is CASTSRQGTYEQYF. DNA for the CDR3: TGCGCCAGCACTTCTCGACAGGGGACTTACGAGCAGTACTTC.

The chain recombines TRBV10-1 with TRBJ2-3, with a possible D match to TRBD1 (6 bases). CDR1 and CDR2 from the germline V gene are WNHNN and SYGVQD (reference sequence). V was cut by 8 bases and J by 0 bases, with 12 bases left in between. This CDR3 contains 14 residues. The CDR3 sequence is CASQDRRSTDTQYF. The CDR3 DNA follows: TGCGCCAGCCAAGACAGGCGGAGCACAGATACGCAGTATTTT.

This clone was recorded once. The J gene is TRBJ1-5, the V gene TRBV7-8; D may be TRBD1 (6 bases). There are 16 residues in the CDR3. The germline CDR1 and CDR2 sequences are SGHVS and FQNEAQ. Trimming removed 2 bases at V and 2 bases at J, with 13 bases between. CDR3 sequence: CASSLRWGQGNQPQHF. The CDR3 coding sequence is TGTGCCAGCAGCTTAAGGTGGGGGCAGGGCAATCAGCCCCAGCATTTT. Complete variable domain (other parts from reference TRBV7-8 and TRBJ1-5): GAGVSQSPRYKVAKRGQDVALRCDPISGHVSLFWYQQALGQGPEFLTYFQNEAQLDKSGLPSDRFFAERPEGSVSTLKIQRTQQEDSAVYLCASSLRWGQGNQPQHFGDGTRLSIL.

V is TRBV6-5 and J is TRBJ1-2; D remains unclear. This CDR3 contains 12 residues. Trimming took 4 bases from V and 4 from J, leaving 7 bases between them. Germline V lookup: CDR1 MNHEY, CDR2 SVGAGI. The CDR3 reads CASSLRTYGYTF. The DNA of the CDR3 is TGTGCCAGCAGTTTGCGCACCTATGGCTACACCTTC.

This clone was observed a single time. The genes are TRBV9 and TRBJ1-3; D remains ambiguous. CDR1 SGDLS and CDR2 YYNGEE come from the germline V gene. V was clipped by 1 base and J by 0 bases, with 5 bases between them. The CDR3 covers 14 residues. The DNA of the CDR3 is TGTGCCAGCAGCGTACAGCCCTCTGGAAACACCATATATTTT. This encodes CASSVQPSGNTIYF.

The rearrangement links TRBV5-4 to TRBJ2-5; 9 nucleotides agree with TRBD2. In germline, CDR1 is SGHNT, CDR2 YYREEE (reference sequence). Trimming took 1 base from V and 2 from J; bases not matched to a gene: 0. This CDR3 spans 14 amino acids. In DNA, the CDR3 is TGTGCCAGCAGCTTGACTAGCGGGCAAGAGACCCAGTACTTC. It codes for CASSLTSGQETQYF.

This sequence joins TRBV7-2 and TRBJ1-2; D uncertain. CDR1 is SGHTA and CDR2 is FQGNSA in the germline V gene. The CDR3 covers 13 residues. Between the trimmed V and J ends, which lost 0 bases and 4 bases, there was a span of 6 bases. The CDR3 here is CASSLALFYGYTF. The CDR3, as DNA: TGTGCCAGCAGCTTAGCGCTCTTCTATGGCTACACCTTC.

The table lists this clone with a count of one. The chain employs TRBV5-4 and TRBJ2-2; D is ambiguous. Trimming removed 6 bases at V and 0 bases at J, with 12 bases between. Germline CDR1 reads SGHNT; CDR2 reads YYREEE (reference sequence). The CDR3 is 15 residues long. Here the CDR3 DNA reads TGTGCCAGCACCCGGTGGTCCTCGAACACCGGGGAGCTGTTTTTT. The encoded protein is CASTRWSSNTGELFF.

The chain employs TRBV7-2 and TRBJ2-7, with no clear D. The CDR3 loop spans 12 amino acids. V was cut by 3 bases and J by 1 base, with 4 bases left in between. CDR1 and CDR2 (germline): SGHTA, FQGNSA. In DNA form, the CDR3 reads TGTGCCAGCAGCTTTATTTCCTACGAGCAGTACTTC. Encoded protein: CASSFISYEQYF.

This clone was observed a single time. The chain joins TRBV18 to TRBJ2-7; 11 bases align to TRBD2. CDR1 is KGHSH and CDR2 is LQKENI in the germline V gene. Trimming at V came to 0 bases and at J to 7 bases, leaving 11 bases not matched to a gene. CDR3 length equals 17 residues. This chain's CDR3 is CASSPPLLAGGGREQYF. The CDR3 nucleotides read TGTGCCAGCTCACCACCGCTTCTAGCGGGAGGCGGTCGGGAGCAGTACTTC.